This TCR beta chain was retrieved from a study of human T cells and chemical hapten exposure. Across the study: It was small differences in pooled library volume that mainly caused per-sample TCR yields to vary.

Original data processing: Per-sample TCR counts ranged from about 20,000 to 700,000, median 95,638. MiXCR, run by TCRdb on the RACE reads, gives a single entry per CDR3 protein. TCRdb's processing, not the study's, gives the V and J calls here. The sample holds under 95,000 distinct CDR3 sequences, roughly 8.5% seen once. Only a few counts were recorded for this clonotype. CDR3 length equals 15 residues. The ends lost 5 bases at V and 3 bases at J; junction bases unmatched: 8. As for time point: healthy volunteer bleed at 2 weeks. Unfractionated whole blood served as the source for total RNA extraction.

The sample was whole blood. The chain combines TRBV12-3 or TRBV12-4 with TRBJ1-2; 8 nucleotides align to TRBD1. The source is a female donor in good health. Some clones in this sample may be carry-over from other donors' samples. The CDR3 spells CASSPRTGMYYGYTF. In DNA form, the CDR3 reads TGTGCCAGCAGTCCGCGGACAGGGATGTACTATGGCTACACCTTC.